The table lists the clone carrying this T cell receptor beta chain with a count of one. Its antigen remains unidentified. These data are taken from a study of beta chain features in type 1 diabetes. Study observations and caveats: Type 1 diabetes patients showed a moderate but significant shortening of TCRB CDR3s in all four CD4+ subsets. Naive, central memory and Treg TCRB repertoires appeared more alike in patients than in healthy donors. The VDJ junctions of type 1 diabetes patients carried fewer insertions and more deletions.

The study reverse transcribed the entire isolated RNA, so it sequenced expressed TCRB transcripts. TCRdb's copy holds only in-frame clones and misses some; the assay was immunoSEQ multiplex PCR. The table records 150,000 to 200,000 clones, around 63% of them present only once. Material: naive CD4+ T cells from blood. The sequence derives from a man aged 30 to 45 with type 1 diabetes.

CDR3 sequence (DNA): TGTGCCAGCAGTTTGGGACTAGCGGGGGACGGGTTCAATGAGCAGTTCTTC. Translated, it gives CASSLGLAGDGFNEQFF. This rearrangement joins TRBV11-2 to TRBJ2-1, with 14 bases lining up with TRBD2. V lost 6 bases, J lost 6 bases, and 10 bases stayed unmatched. In germline, CDR1 is SGHAT, CDR2 FQNNGV. This CDR3 spans 17 amino acids.